The table lists the clone carrying this T cell receptor beta chain with a few counts. Its cognate antigen is unknown. This entry is derived from a study of T cell responses to AZD1222 COVID-19 vaccine. General study points: Only after the peak T cell response were repertoires sampled. Nearly half of the spike-specific TCRs reportedly recognize variant regions that carry no mutations. Baseline serology detected seropositivity in only 6 or 7 AZD1222 recipients. White British people made up most donors, females outnumbered males, and clonal diversity was possibly underestimated.

The germline V gene has CDR1 SGHVS and CDR2 FQNEAQ. There are 12 residues in the CDR3. Trimming took 5 bases from V and 5 from J, leaving 9 bases between them. The protocol was immunoSEQ multiplex PCR, while the TCRdb copy is restricted to in-frame clones and leaves out a portion. The table has 70,000 or so clones, about nine tenths seen once. This sequence joins TRBV7-8 and TRBJ2-5; no clear D. This sequence originates from an adult in good health. Sequenced material: peripheral blood, taken on day 0 of AZD1222 vaccination. CDR3: CASSEPSETQYF. Here the CDR3 DNA reads TGTGCCAGCAGCGAGCCCTCGGAGACCCAGTACTTC.